Sequencing of this TCR beta chain was carried out in a study of blood T cell repertoires in COVID-19. Study information: Whether acute or convalescent, the COVID-19 samples came from the United States, Italy and Spain.

Categorization into cohorts depended on clinical history that participants reported. Two consecutive negative NP/OP PCR tests, clearance, or resolved symptoms defined Cohort 3 recovery. Germline CDR1 is MGHRA and CDR2 is YSYEKL. Deletions cut 1 base from V and 1 base from J, with 17 bases between. This CDR3 contains 19 residues. Original processing methods: Counts of nucleated cells, estimated from reference gene primer amplification, were obtained. Clones were sequenced by immunoSEQ multiplex PCR, and TCRdb holds only the in-frame ones, with some missing. The DNA gave D and trimming, while V, J and clone size come from that table. The sample yields about 460,000 clones, roughly nine tenths seen once.

The chain links TRBV4-1 to TRBJ2-6; the D gene is possibly TRBD1 (6 bases). Sequencing was carried out using PBMCs or T cells enriched from blood (not recorded which). This clonotype was obtained from an older woman who had recovered from COVID-19. CDR3: CASSQASPGQVSGANVLTF. The CDR3 nucleotides read TGCGCCAGCAGCCAAGCCAGCCCGGGACAAGTGTCTGGGGCCAACGTCCTGACTTTC.